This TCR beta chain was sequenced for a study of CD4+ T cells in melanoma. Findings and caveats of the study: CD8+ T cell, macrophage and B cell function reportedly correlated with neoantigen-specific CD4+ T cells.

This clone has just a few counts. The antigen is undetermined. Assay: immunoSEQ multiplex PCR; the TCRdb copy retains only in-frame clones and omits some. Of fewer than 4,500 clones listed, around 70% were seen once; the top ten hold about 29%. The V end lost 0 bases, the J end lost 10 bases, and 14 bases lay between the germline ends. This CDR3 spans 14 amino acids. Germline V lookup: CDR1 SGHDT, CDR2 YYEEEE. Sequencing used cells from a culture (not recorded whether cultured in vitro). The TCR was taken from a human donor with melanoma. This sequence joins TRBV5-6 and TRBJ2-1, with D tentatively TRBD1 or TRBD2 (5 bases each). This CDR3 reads CASSLAGASREQFF. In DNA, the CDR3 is TGTGCCAGCAGCTTGGCCGGGGCGAGTAGGGAGCAGTTCTTC.